This TCR beta chain is drawn from a study of shared clonotypes between healthy human individuals. Turning to the study itself: Serving as donors were a couple of women and a few men, whose ages spanned 18 to 49.

Germline CDR1 is SGHTA and CDR2 is FQGNSA. V shed 4 bases and J shed 5 bases, with 15 bases lying between them. This CDR3 contains 14 residues. The repertoire was sequenced with immunoSEQ multiplex PCR; TCRdb's copy has only in-frame clones and lacks some. The sample lists millions of clones, 85% to 95% occurring once. This TCR was recovered from a man aged 18 to 30 in good health. The chain uses TRBV7-2 and TRBJ2-7, with D possibly being TRBD1 or TRBD2 (5 bases each). Sequences were obtained from naive CD4+ T cells sorted from blood. Stated subset: CD45RA+ positively selected. The CDR3 spells CASSWGIIGDEQYF. The CDR3 nucleotides are TGTGCCAGCAGCTGGGGGATCATAGGAGACGAGCAGTACTTC. The full variable domain, rest sourced from reference TRBV7-2 and TRBJ2-7, is GAGVSQSPSNKVTEKGKDVELRCDPISGHTALYWYRQSLGQGLEFLIYFQGNSAPDKSGLPSDRFSAERTGGSVSTLTIQRTQQEDSAVYLCASSWGIIGDEQYFGPGTRLTVT.